Presented here are 8 T cell receptor beta chains from one specimen sequenced in a study of T cell repertoires in cytomegalovirus infection. TCRdb redid the calling of the reads with MiXCR, one entry per CDR3 protein. Of about 740,000 distinct CDR3 sequences in the sample, about a third were seen once. The sample taken for sequencing was PBMCs. The receptors originated from a human donor in good health (CMV status not recorded). Some clones in this sample may be carry-over from other donors' samples.

The chain has TRBV6-1 and TRBJ2-7; perhaps TRBD2 as D (5 bases). The CDR3 is made up of 12 amino acids. Germline assignment: CDR1 MNHNS and CDR2 SASEGT. Trimming cost V 4 bases and J 7 bases, with 11 bases left between them. The CDR3 spells CASSAKGGEQYF. For the CDR3, the DNA is TGTGCCAGCAGTGCTAAGGGCGGGGAGCAGTACTTC.

This clonotype was counted many times. In nucleotides, the CDR3 is TGTGCCAGCAGCCAGTACGGCTACGAGCAGTACTTC. Its translation: CASSQYGYEQYF. The chain joins TRBV28 to TRBJ2-7; D is unresolved. The CDR3 has 12 amino acids. The ends were cut back, 6 bases at V and 3 bases at J, with 9 bases in the middle. CDR1 and CDR2 (germline): MDHEN, SYDVKM.

The chain recombines TRBV7-9 with TRBJ1-4; TRBD1 matches at 7 bases. The junction had 10 bases not matched to a gene; V was cut back by 3 bases and J by 0 bases. CDR1 and CDR2 (germline): SEHNR, FQNEAQ (reference sequence). The CDR3 runs 18 residues. CDR3 nucleotides: TGTGCCAGCAGCTTCCGGGACAGATGGGAGCCAACTAATGAAAAACTGTTTTTT. It specifies CASSFRDRWEPTNEKLFF.

The V call is TRBV10-3, the J call TRBJ2-7; unclear D gene. V lost 0 bases and J 2 bases, leaving 5 bases between the germline ends. This CDR3 contains 13 residues. Per the germline V gene, CDR1 is ENHRY and CDR2 is SYGVKD. The CDR3 DNA reads TGTGCCATCAGTGAGTCCAGAGCCTACGAGCAGTACTTC. This translates into CAISESRAYEQYF.

The rearrangement joins TRBV7-9 to TRBJ2-5; D unresolved. The CDR3 contains 13 residues. Trimming stripped 6 bases from V and 3 bases from J, with 11 bases between. CDR1 and CDR2 from the germline V gene are SEHNR and FQNEAQ (reference sequence). CDR3 DNA: TGTGCCAGCAGTACTCTAGGGAAAGAGACCCAGTACTTC. Its protein product is CASSTLGKETQYF.

V and J are TRBV10-3 and TRBJ1-1; D is ambiguous. In germline, CDR1 is ENHRY, CDR2 SYGVKD. Trimming took off 4 bases at V and 1 base at J, with 7 bases between the two ends. This CDR3 comprises 13 residues. The CDR3 region is CAISGDPNTEAFF. The DNA for the CDR3 is TGTGCCATCAGTGGAGATCCGAACACTGAAGCTTTCTTT.

Concerning this clonotype itself: A read error may account for a junction end that differs from germline. V gene TRBV5-3 combines with J gene TRBJ1-3, with no clear D. TRBV5-3 is an open reading frame whose function is uncertain. The CDR3 runs to 15 residues. The CDR3 nucleotides are TGTGCCAGCAGCTTAGACGGCTACTCTGGAAACACCATATATTTT. The encoded protein is CASSLDGYSGNTIYF.

The sample holds a few counts of this clonotype. The genes are TRBV28 and TRBJ2-7; D unresolved. Germline V gene sequence: CDR1 MDHEN, CDR2 SYDVKM. Trimming cost V 2 bases and J 0 bases, with 8 bases left between them. The CDR3 covers 14 residues. Here the CDR3 DNA reads TGTGCCAGCAGTTTACAACAGAGCTCCTACGAGCAGTACTTC. It encodes CASSLQQSSYEQYF.